This passage covers 16 T cell receptor beta chains from one sample sequenced in a study of Tregs in tolerant kidney transplant recipients. Related graft donors supplied nonmyeloablative bone marrow transplants, and mixed chimerism was transient. Libraries were prepared by immunoSEQ multiplex PCR; TCRdb keeps only in-frame clonotypes and omits some of them. With around 32,000 clones in the sample, the ten largest clones hold less than 2%. Sequencing used CD4+ T cells from blood (PBMCs), obtained 24 months after the transplant. The source is a human patient who received a combined kidney and bone marrow transplant. Some T cells here may be from the graft donor.

On this clone: The read comes to an end 3 residues before the CDR3 does, leaving the germline J gene to fill in the end. The gene calls are TRBV7-9 and TRBJ1-2; 9 nucleotides line up with TRBD1. This CDR3 is built from 15 residues. Per the germline V gene, CDR1 is SEHNR and CDR2 is FQNEAQ (reference sequence). CDR3 region: CASSAPGQGLSGYTF. CDR3 bases read: TGTGCCAGCAGCGCCCCGGGACAGGGCTTGTCCGGC. Based on the CDR3 plus reference TRBV7-9 and TRBJ1-2, the full variable domain is DTGVSQNPRHKITKRGQNVTFRCDPISEHNRLYWYRQTLGQGPEFLTYFQNEAQLEKSRLLSDRFSAERPKGSFSTLEIQRTEQGDSAMYLCASSAPGQGLSGYTFGSGTRLTVV.

Notes on this clone: The read ends 3 residues before the CDR3 terminus; that terminus is restored from the germline J gene. This chain connects TRBV19 to TRBJ1-4, with 7 bases fitting TRBD1. The CDR3 sequence is 14 residues long. Germline V gives CDR1 LNHDA, CDR2 SQIVND (reference sequence). The V and J ends lost 4 bases and 3 bases, in that order; junction bases with no gene match: 2. CDR3 region: CASSRQGANEKLFF. The CDR3 bases that were read are TGTGCCAGTAGTAGACAGGGAGCTAATGAAAAA.

With respect to this clone: Read coverage stops 3 residues before the CDR3 terminus; the germline J gene supplies the remainder. The chain uses TRBV11-2 and TRBJ2-1, with 9 nucleotides matching TRBD2. V shed 5 bases, J shed 9 bases, and the junction held 5 bases outside the gene matches. The CDR3 totals 13 residues. CDR1 is SGHAT, CDR2 FQNNGV, per germline. The part of the CDR3 DNA that was read is TGTGCCAGCAGCCTTAGCGGGAGCGGTGAG. This gives the protein CASSLSGSGE. The full CDR3 sequence reads CASSLSGSGEQFF. The full variable domain, its missing parts supplied by reference TRBV11-2 and TRBJ2-1, is EAGVAQSPRYKIIEKRQSVAFWCNPISGHATLYWYQQILGQGPKLLIQFQNNGVVDDSQLPKDRFSAERLKGVDSTLKIQPAKLEDSAVYLCASSLSGSGEQFFGPGTRLTVL.

Concerning this clone: The read terminates 3 residues ahead of where the CDR3 ends, so the germline J gene completes it. The chain recombines TRBV5-1 with TRBJ2-3; D possibly corresponds to TRBD1 (5 bases). CDR1 and CDR2 (germline): SGHRS, YFSETQ. The length of the CDR3 is 16 residues. Trimming cost V 2 bases and J 0 bases, with 13 bases left between them. CDR3 DNA (partial): TGCGCCAGCAGCTTCCCAAAGGGGCTTAGCACAGATACG. Translating gives CASSFPKGLSTDT. The full CDR3 protein is CASSFPKGLSTDTQYF.

As to this clone: The read falls 3 residues short of the CDR3 end, and the missing part is taken from the germline J gene. V usage is TRBV5-6 and J usage is TRBJ1-6; possible D gene TRBD1, 6 bases. The CDR3 extends over 14 amino acids. Trimming stripped 4 bases from V and 10 bases from J, with 15 bases between. CDR1 and CDR2 from the germline V gene are SGHDT and YYEEEE. CDR3 sequence: CASSTGQTRSPLHF. The CDR3 DNA, read in part, is TGTGCCAGCAGCACAGGACAGACTCGGTCACCC.

As regards this clone: The read ends 3 residues early relative to the CDR3; the germline J gene fills the gap. J is TRBJ2-7 and V is TRBV6-4; D is ambiguous. The CDR3 is made up of 14 amino acids. Germline V CDR1 and CDR2: MRHNA, SNTAGT. The V end was cut by 3 bases, the J end by 4 bases, with 13 bases between. The covered CDR3 bases are TGTGCCAGCAGTGAACAAAGGTCCGTGTACGAG. Translated, it gives CASSEQRSVYE. The complete CDR3 reads CASSEQRSVYEQYF.

As to this clone: Coverage ceases 3 residues before the CDR3 finishes, and the germline J gene fills in the end. This rearrangement joins TRBV7-2 to TRBJ1-3; D might be TRBD1 (6 bases). The CDR3 is 15 residues long. Germline V gene sequence: CDR1 SGHTA, CDR2 FQGNSA. V gave up 6 bases and J gave up 4 bases, with 16 bases separating them. CDR3 DNA (partial): TGTGCCAGCAGTTTCTCCAGGGGACGCGGAAACACC. Amino acids: CASSFSRGRGNT. The CDR3 as a whole reads CASSFSRGRGNTIYF.

With regard to this clone: The DNA ends 3 residues before the CDR3 does, and the rest of the CDR3 is filled in from the germline J gene. The chain joins TRBV20-1 to TRBJ2-3; TRBD1 agrees at 7 bases. In germline, CDR1 is DFQATT, CDR2 SNEGSKA (reference sequence). The CDR3 covers 16 residues. V gave up 4 bases and J gave up 4 bases; unmatched junction bases: 14. The sequenced part of the CDR3 DNA is TGCAGTGCTACAACAGGGGCCCACCCTAGAGCAGATACG. This encodes CSATTGAHPRADT. The entire CDR3 protein reads CSATTGAHPRADTQYF.

In regard to this clone: The DNA ends 3 residues before the CDR3 does, and the rest of the CDR3 is filled in from the germline J gene. The chain employs TRBV14 and TRBJ1-6; 7 nucleotides match TRBD1. The CDR3 is made up of 15 amino acids. Germline CDR1 reads SGHDN; CDR2 reads FVKESK. Trimming at V came to 1 base and at J to 10 bases, leaving 7 bases not matched to a gene. The CDR3 bases that were read are TGTGCCAGCAGCCAAGGACAGGGAGGGAGCTCACCC. Protein product: CASSQGQGGSSP. In full, the CDR3 reads CASSQGQGGSSPLHF. Full variable domain (missing parts from reference TRBV14 and TRBJ1-6): EAGVTQFPSHSVIEKGQTVTLRCDPISGHDNLYWYRRVMGKEIKFLLHFVKESKQDESGMPNNRFLAERTGGTYSTLKVQPAELEDSGVYFCASSQGQGGSSPLHFGNGTRLTVT.

Comments on this clone: The DNA ends 3 residues before the CDR3 does, and the rest of the CDR3 is filled in from the germline J gene. This rearrangement joins TRBV7-9 to TRBJ2-1; 10 positions agree with TRBD2. V lost 4 bases and J lost 9; bases outside the gene matches: 9. This CDR3 is 15 amino acids long. Germline CDR1 and CDR2: SEHNR and FQNEAQ (reference sequence). The CDR3 is CASSSDSGRYGEQFF. The part of the CDR3 DNA that was read is TGTGCCAGCAGCTCCGATAGCGGGAGGTATGGTGAG.

Remarks on this clone: The read finishes 3 residues shy of the CDR3 end, and the germline J gene is used to complete it. This chain connects TRBV14 to TRBJ2-7; D unresolved. Germline lookup yields CDR1 SGHDN and CDR2 FVKESK. The CDR3 has 14 amino acids. V was trimmed by 1 base and J by 1 base, leaving 8 bases between them. CDR3 protein: CASSQGSVSYEQYF. CDR3 bases read: TGTGCCAGCAGCCAAGGAAGCGTATCCTACGAG.

About this clone: The CDR3 end falls 3 residues outside the read, so it is completed with the germline J gene. The chain recombines TRBV7-2 with TRBJ2-1, with no clear D. Germline CDR1 SGHTA, CDR2 FQGNSA. This CDR3 region has 13 residues. The V end lost 0 bases, the J end lost 4 bases, and 4 bases lay between the germline ends. The part of the CDR3 DNA that was read is TGTGCCAGCAGCTTAGCTAGATACAATGAG. It is translated as CASSLARYNE. The full CDR3 protein is CASSLARYNEQFF.

Turning to this clone: The read stops 3 residues short of the end of the CDR3; the missing end is completed from the germline J gene. The chain couples TRBV12-3 or TRBV12-4 to TRBJ2-7, with D unresolved. Trimming took 4 bases from V and 4 from J, leaving 5 bases between them. The CDR3 totals 11 residues. CDR3 residues: CASSSQYEQYF. Partial CDR3 DNA: TGTGCCAGCAGTTCCCAATACGAG.

Regarding this clone: Coverage ceases 3 residues before the CDR3 finishes, and the germline J gene fills in the end. The V and J genes are TRBV6-4 and TRBJ2-2, with TRBD2 matching 8 bases. The CDR3 length is 14 residues. Germline assignment: CDR1 MRHNA and CDR2 SNTAGT. After removal of 7 bases from V and 1 base from J, the junction contained 2 bases not matched to a gene. The CDR3 sequence is CASKSGRNTGELFF. The CDR3 bases that were read are TGTGCCAGCAAGAGCGGGAGGAACACCGGGGAG.

Notes on this clone: The read terminates 3 residues ahead of where the CDR3 ends, so the germline J gene completes it. This chain joins TRBV5-1 and TRBJ2-7; 8 bases agree with TRBD2. CDR1 and CDR2 (germline): SGHRS, YFSETQ. V was clipped by 4 bases and J by 6 bases; unmatched bases: 6. This CDR3 is 13 amino acids long. The CDR3 here is CASSPGGGAEQYF. The sequenced CDR3 bases are TGCGCCAGCAGCCCGGGGGGGGGAGCCGAG.

With respect to this clone: The observed sequence ends 3 residues before the CDR3 terminus, with the missing tail filled in from the germline J gene. The rearrangement uses TRBV7-3 and TRBJ2-1; 8 positions agree with TRBD2. Trimming cost V 3 bases and J 7 bases; bases outside gene matches: 11. Germline V gives CDR1 SGHTA, CDR2 FQGTGA. The CDR3 runs 16 residues. The CDR3 spells CASSFGAGVRTNEQFF. The sequenced part of the CDR3 DNA is TGTGCCAGCAGCTTTGGAGCGGGAGTGAGAACTAATGAG.